These T cell receptor beta chains were read from a single sample in a study of blood T cell repertoires in COVID-19. Sequencing was performed with immunoSEQ multiplex PCR; in TCRdb, only in-frame clones are kept and a portion is missing. The table includes around 130,000 clones, roughly 90% detected once. The specimen was peripheral blood. These receptors originate from a man in his fifties or sixties with COVID-19, enrolled during active disease. CDR3s include the opening cysteine and the closing phenylalanine or tryptophan. The D gene is left open where the match is weak. Size is stated for part of the rows, as once, few or many counts, or as a class when the clone is expanded.

TRBV6-2/TRBV6-3	TRBJ2-7	.	.	TGTGCCAGCAGTTTGCGGGCTGACGGCTACGAGCAGTACTTC	CASSLRADGYEQYF
TRBV5-4	TRBJ2-3	TRBD2	.	TGTGCCAGCAGCCTGTTAGCGGGGACAGATACGCAGTATTTT	CASSLLAGTDTQYF
TRBV18	TRBJ1-4	TRBD1	.	TGTGCCAGCTCACGCGTAAAGGGGGCCGATGAAAAACTGTTTTTT	CASSRVKGADEKLFF
TRBV5-1	TRBJ2-3	TRBD2	.	TGCGCCAGCAGCTCCTCAGCGGGAGGGCCCGGGGATACGCAGTATTTT	CASSSSAGGPGDTQYF
TRBV3-1/TRBV3-2	TRBJ2-7	.	.	TGTGCCAGCAGCCAAGATTATGGTGCCGGTGGGTACTTC	CASSQDYGAGGYF
TRBV30	TRBJ1-2	.	.	TGTGCCTCCTATCCGCCCTATGGCTACACCTTC	CASYPPYGYTF
TRBV9	TRBJ2-7	TRBD2	once	TGTGCCAGCAGCGGGGAGGGAGGGGTCGAGCAGTACTTC	CASSGEGGVEQYF
TRBV24-1	TRBJ2-3	TRBD2	.	TGTGCCACCAGTGATGCGACTAGCGTGAGCACAGATACGCAGTATTTT	CATSDATSVSTDTQYF
TRBV4-3	TRBJ1-3	.	.	TGCGCCAGCAGCCAAGCGACAGAATTCTCTGGAAACACCATATATTTT	CASSQATEFSGNTIYF
TRBV11-3	TRBJ2-1	TRBD2	once	TGTGCCAGCAGGGTCGGACTAGCGGGAGGGCCGGGTAATGAGCAGTTCTTC	CASRVGLAGGPGNEQFF
TRBV7-8	TRBJ2-1	TRBD2	.	TGTGCCAGCAGCTTCGGACTAGCCGTTAGCTCCTACAATGAGCAGTTCTTC	CASSFGLAVSSYNEQFF
TRBV4-3	TRBJ2-1	.	.	TGCGCCAGCAGCCAAGATTCGGGACTTTACAATGAGCAGTTCTTC	CASSQDSGLYNEQFF
TRBV15	TRBJ1-5	.	.	TGTGCCACCAGCAGAGATGTGAGGGTAAGCAATCAGCCCCAGCATTTT	CATSRDVRVSNQPQHF
TRBV10-2	TRBJ2-7	TRBD1	.	TGCGCCAGCAGTAACTCGGGACAGGGGCAGCAGTACTTC	CASSNSGQGQQYF
TRBV10-3	TRBJ2-1	TRBD1	.	TGTGCCATCTCTGGGGGGACAGGGAAGGATGAGCAGTTCTTC	CAISGGTGKDEQFF
TRBV6-1	TRBJ2-3	.	.	TGTGCCAGCAGTGACAGGGGCCCAGATACGCAGTATTTT	CASSDRGPDTQYF
TRBV18	TRBJ2-7	.	once	TGTGCCAGCTCCCCTAGTCCTCGGAGGTACGAGCAGTACTTC	CASSPSPRRYEQYF
TRBV5-1	TRBJ1-1	.	.	TGCGCCAGCAGCCTATCGGGGGGCACTGAAGCTTTCTTT	CASSLSGGTEAFF
TRBV2	TRBJ1-1	.	.	TGTGCCCTACAGGCAGGGTCAGTTATGAACACTGAAGCTTTCTTT	CALQAGSVMNTEAFF
TRBV27	TRBJ2-7	TRBD1	.	TGTGCCAGCAGTTTGGGACAGGGAAGAGGGTACGAGCAGTACTTC	CASSLGQGRGYEQYF
TRBV5-1	TRBJ2-7	.	.	TGCGCCAGCAGCTTGGTCTCGGGAGAGGGTGAGCAGTACTTC	CASSLVSGEGEQYF
TRBV6-6	TRBJ1-3	.	once	TGTGCCAGCAATCAGGGCCCTTCTGGAAACACCATATATTTT	CASNQGPSGNTIYF
TRBV28	TRBJ2-3	TRBD1	.	TGTGCCAGCAGAGGACAGGAATTGCGGCAGTATTTT	CASRGQELRQYF
TRBV11-2	TRBJ2-7	.	.	TGTGCCAGCAGCCCGGGTGGTAGATTACACGAGCAGTACTTC	CASSPGGRLHEQYF
TRBV7-2	TRBJ2-1	TRBD2	.	TGTGCCAGCAGCTTAGCGGGGGGGTCTGTCGGAAATGAGCAGTTCTTC	CASSLAGGSVGNEQFF
TRBV4-2	TRBJ1-1	.	.	TGTGCCAGCAGCCAAGGGGGCAGCGAAAACACTGAAGCTTTCTTT	CASSQGGSENTEAFF
TRBV11-2	TRBJ2-4	.	.	TGTGCCAGCAGCTTAGCCCAGGGCGAGGACATTCAGTACTTC	CASSLAQGEDIQYF
TRBV24-1	TRBJ2-3	.	.	TGTGCCACCAGTGATTCGGGGCCCAGAGGAGGGGTGGCAGATACGCAGTATTTT	CATSDSGPRGGVADTQYF
TRBV4-3	TRBJ1-1	.	.	TGCGCCAGCAGCCAAGTCGCGTTAACTGAAGCTTTCTTT	CASSQVALTEAFF
TRBV7-2	TRBJ1-1	.	.	TGTGCCAGCAGCTTAGCCCTGGGGCAGGGCCGAAGGAACACTGAAGCTTTCTTT	CASSLALGQGRRNTEAFF
TRBV6-5	TRBJ1-1	TRBD1	once	TGTGCCAGCAGTTCACAGGGGGCGGACACTGAAGCTTTCTTT	CASSSQGADTEAFF
TRBV11-3	TRBJ1-2	.	.	TGTGCCAGCAGCTTAGATCTAGGGGTTACTAACTATGGCTACACCTTC	CASSLDLGVTNYGYTF
TRBV7-2	TRBJ1-1	TRBD1	.	TGTGCCAGCAGCTCCTTCTCAGGGGGTAGGACTGAAGCTTTCTTT	CASSSFSGGRTEAFF
TRBV11-3	TRBJ1-1	.	.	TGTGCCAGCAGCTTAGAGGCAGGGGAAACTGAAGCTTTCTTT	CASSLEAGETEAFF
TRBV28	TRBJ2-1	TRBD2	.	TGTGCCAGCAGGGGGACTAGCGAGAAATGGGGTGAGCAGTTCTTC	CASRGTSEKWGEQFF
TRBV5-1	TRBJ1-2	TRBD1	.	TGCGCCAGCAGCACCCGGACAGGGGGAACCCTCCCGGATGGCTACACCTTC	CASSTRTGGTLPDGYTF
TRBV25-1	TRBJ2-5	.	once	TGTGCCAGTCGGGGGACGGGGACCCAGTACTTC	CASRGTGTQYF
TRBV28	TRBJ2-7	TRBD1	.	TGTGCCAGCAGTTTTCAACAGGGGTTATACGAGCAGTACTTC	CASSFQQGLYEQYF
TRBV3-1/TRBV3-2	TRBJ2-2	.	.	TGTGCCAGCAGGAAAGGGGGAGATGTTAGGGAGCTGTTTTTT	CASRKGGDVRELFF